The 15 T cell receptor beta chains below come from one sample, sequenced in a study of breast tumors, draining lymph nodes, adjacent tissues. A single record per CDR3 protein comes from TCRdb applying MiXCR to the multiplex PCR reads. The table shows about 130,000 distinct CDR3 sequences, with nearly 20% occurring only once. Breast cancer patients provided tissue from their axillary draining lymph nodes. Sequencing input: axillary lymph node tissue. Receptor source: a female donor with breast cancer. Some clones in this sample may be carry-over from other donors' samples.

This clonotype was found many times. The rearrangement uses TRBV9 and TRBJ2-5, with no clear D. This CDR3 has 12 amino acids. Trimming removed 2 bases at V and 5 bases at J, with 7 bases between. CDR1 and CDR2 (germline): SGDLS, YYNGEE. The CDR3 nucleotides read TGTGCCAGCAGCGTCCCCGGGGAGACCCAGTACTTC. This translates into CASSVPGETQYF.

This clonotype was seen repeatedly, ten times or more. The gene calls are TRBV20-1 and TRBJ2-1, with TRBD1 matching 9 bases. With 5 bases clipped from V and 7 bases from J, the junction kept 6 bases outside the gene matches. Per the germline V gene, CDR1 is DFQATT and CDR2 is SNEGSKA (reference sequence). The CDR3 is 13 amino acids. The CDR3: CSALTDRGNEQFF. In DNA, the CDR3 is TGCAGTGCTCTCACGGACAGGGGTAATGAGCAGTTCTTC.

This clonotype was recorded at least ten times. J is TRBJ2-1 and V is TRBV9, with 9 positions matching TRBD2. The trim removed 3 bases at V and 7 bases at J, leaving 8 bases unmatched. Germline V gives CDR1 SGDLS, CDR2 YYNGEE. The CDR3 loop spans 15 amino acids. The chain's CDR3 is CASSGSGGRWNEQFF. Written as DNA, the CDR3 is TGTGCCAGCAGCGGGAGCGGGGGGAGGTGGAATGAGCAGTTCTTC.

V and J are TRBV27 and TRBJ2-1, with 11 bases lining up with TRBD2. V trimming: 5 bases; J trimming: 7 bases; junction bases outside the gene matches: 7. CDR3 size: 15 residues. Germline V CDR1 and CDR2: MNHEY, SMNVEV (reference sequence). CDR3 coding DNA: TGTGCCAGCAGTCACGGGACTAGCGGCAAAAATGAGCAGTTCTTC. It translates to CASSHGTSGKNEQFF.

This chain's CDR3 is CASKKQGAGNTIYF. CDR3 bases: TGTGCCAGCAAAAAACAGGGAGCTGGAAACACCATATATTTT. V and J are TRBV28 and TRBJ1-3; D is possibly TRBD1 (6 bases). Germline V gives CDR1 MDHEN, CDR2 SYDVKM. Trimming stripped 7 bases from V and 2 bases from J, with 12 bases between. This CDR3 is built from 14 residues.

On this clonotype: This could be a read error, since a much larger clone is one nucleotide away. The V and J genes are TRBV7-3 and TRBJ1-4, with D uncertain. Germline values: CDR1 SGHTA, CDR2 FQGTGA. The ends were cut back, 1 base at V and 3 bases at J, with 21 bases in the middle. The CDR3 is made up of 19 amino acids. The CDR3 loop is CASSLRFQHEFTANEKLFF. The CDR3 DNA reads TGTGCCAGCAGCTTAAGATTCCAACACGAATTCACAGCTAATGAAAAACTGTTTTTT.

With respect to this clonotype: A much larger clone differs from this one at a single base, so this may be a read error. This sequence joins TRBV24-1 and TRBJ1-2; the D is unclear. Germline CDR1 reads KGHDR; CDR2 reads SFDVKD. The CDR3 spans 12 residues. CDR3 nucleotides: TGTGCCACCAGTGAGGCAACCTATGACTACACCTTC. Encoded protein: CATSEATYDYTF.

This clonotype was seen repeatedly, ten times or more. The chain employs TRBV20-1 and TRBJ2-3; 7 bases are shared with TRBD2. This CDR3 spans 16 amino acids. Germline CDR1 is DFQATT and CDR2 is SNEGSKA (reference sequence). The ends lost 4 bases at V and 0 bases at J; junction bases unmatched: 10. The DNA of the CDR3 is TGCAGTGCTATAGTTCGGCGGGAGTCCAGCACAGATACGCAGTATTTT. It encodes CSAIVRRESSTDTQYF.

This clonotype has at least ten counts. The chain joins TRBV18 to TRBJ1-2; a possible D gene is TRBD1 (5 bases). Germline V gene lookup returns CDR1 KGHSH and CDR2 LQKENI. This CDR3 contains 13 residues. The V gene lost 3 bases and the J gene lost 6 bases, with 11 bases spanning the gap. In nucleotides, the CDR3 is TGTGCCAGCTCACCTAGAAGGGACGATGGCTACACCTTC. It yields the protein CASSPRRDDGYTF.

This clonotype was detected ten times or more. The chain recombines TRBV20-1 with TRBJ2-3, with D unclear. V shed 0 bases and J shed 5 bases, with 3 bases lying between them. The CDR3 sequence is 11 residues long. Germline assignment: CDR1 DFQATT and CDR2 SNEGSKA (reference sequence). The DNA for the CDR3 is TGCAGTGCTAGAGATGGAGATACGCAGTATTTT. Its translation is CSARDGDTQYF.

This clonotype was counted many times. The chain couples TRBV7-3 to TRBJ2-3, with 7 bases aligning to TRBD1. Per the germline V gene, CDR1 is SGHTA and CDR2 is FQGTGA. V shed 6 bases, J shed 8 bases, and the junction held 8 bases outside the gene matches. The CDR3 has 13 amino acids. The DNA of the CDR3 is TGTGCCAGCAGTGCTACAGGGGCGCGTACGCAGTATTTT. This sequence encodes CASSATGARTQYF.

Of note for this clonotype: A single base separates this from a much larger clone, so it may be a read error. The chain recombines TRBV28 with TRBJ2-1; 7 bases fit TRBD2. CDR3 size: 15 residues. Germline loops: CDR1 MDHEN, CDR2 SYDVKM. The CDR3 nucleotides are TGTGCCAGCACTAATAGAGGGAGGGCCTACAATGAGCAGCTCTTC. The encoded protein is CASTNRGRAYNEQLF.

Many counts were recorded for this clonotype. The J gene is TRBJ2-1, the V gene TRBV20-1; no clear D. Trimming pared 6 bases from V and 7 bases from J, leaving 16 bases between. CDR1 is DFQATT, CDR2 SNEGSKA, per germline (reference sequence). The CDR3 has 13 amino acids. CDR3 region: CSAPTLGWNEQFF. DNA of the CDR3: TGCAGTGCCCCGACCCTGGGGTGGAATGAGCAGTTCTTC.

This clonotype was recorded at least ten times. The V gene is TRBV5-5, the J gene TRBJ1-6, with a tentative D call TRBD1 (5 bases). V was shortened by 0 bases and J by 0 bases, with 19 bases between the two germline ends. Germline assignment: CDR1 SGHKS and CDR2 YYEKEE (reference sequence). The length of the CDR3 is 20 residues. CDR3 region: CASSLVLGGRRSSYNSPLHF. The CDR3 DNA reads TGTGCCAGCAGCTTGGTTCTGGGGGGTCGTCGTAGCTCCTATAATTCACCCCTCCACTTT.

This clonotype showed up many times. The DNA of the CDR3 is TGCAGTCCCTTACCCAGGGGCCCCAGATCCTACAATGAGCAGTTCTTC. Translation gives CSPLPRGPRSYNEQFF. The chain carries TRBV20-1 and TRBJ2-1; perhaps TRBD1 as D (6 bases). The V end lost 8 bases, the J end lost 1 base, and 21 bases lay between the germline ends. Germline loops: CDR1 DFQATT, CDR2 SNEGSKA (reference sequence). The length of the CDR3 is 16 residues.